What follows is one T cell receptor beta chain and its context. This entry belongs to a study of blood T cell repertoires in COVID-19. Whole-study context: PBMCs, B-cell-depleted T cells, or T cells were the source of the cDNA or gDNA that made up the material.

This CDR3 comprises 15 residues. CDR1 is SGHTA and CDR2 is FQGTGA in the germline V gene. The V segment lost 5 bases and the J segment 0 bases; nucleotides outside the gene matches: 2. Clones were sequenced by immunoSEQ multiplex PCR, and TCRdb holds only the in-frame ones, with some missing. The sample yields about 64,000 clones, 85% to 90% seen once. The material sequenced was PBMCs or T cells enriched from blood (not recorded which). The gene calls are TRBV7-3 and TRBJ2-3; 10 nucleotides match TRBD2. This TCR came from a woman aged 40 to 49 who had recovered from COVID-19. CDR3 region: CASSQLAGSTDTQYF. CDR3 DNA: TGTGCCAGCAGCCAACTAGCGGGGAGCACAGATACGCAGTATTTT.